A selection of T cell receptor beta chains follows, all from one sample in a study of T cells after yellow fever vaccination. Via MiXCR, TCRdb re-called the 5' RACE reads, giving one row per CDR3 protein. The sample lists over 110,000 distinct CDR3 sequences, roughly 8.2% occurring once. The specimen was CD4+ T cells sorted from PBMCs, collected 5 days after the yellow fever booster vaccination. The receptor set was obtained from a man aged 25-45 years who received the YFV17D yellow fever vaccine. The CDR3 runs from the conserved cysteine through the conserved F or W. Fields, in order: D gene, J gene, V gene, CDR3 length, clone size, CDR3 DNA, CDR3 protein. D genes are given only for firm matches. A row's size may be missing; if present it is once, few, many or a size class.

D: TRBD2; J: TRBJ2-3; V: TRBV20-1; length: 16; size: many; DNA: TGCAGTGCTGGAGGAGCGGGAACTGGTGTGGCAGATACGCAGTATTTT; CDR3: CSAGGAGTGVADTQYF
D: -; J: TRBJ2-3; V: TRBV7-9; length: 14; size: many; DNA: TGTGCCAGCAGCTTAGGGACGTCGGTGGATACGCAGTATTTT; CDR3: CASSLGTSVDTQYF
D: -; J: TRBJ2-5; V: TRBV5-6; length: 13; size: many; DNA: TGTGCCAGCAGCTTTCAGCAGCAAGAGACCCAGTACTTC; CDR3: CASSFQQQETQYF
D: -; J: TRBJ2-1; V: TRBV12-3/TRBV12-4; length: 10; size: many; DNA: TGTGCCAGCAGTTTGGGGGAGCAGTTCTTC; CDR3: CASSLGEQFF
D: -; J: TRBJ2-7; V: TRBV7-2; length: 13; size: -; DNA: TGTGCCAGCAGCACGGGCCTTGTTTTCGAGCAGTACTTC; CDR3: CASSTGLVFEQYF
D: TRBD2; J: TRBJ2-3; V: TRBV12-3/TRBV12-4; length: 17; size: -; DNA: TGTGCCAGTAAGCCGGGACTAGCGATTATCAGCACAGATACGCAGTATTTT; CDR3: CASKPGLAIISTDTQYF
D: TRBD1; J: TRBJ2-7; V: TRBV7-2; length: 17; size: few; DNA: TGTGCCAGCAGCACCAGAGCCGGCAGGACAGGGGTCTCCGAGCAGTACTTC; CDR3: CASSTRAGRTGVSEQYF
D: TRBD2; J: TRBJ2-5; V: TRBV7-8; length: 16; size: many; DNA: TGTGCCAGCAGCTTATTAGCTAGCGGGAGGGGGGAGACCCAGTACTTC; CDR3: CASSLLASGRGETQYF
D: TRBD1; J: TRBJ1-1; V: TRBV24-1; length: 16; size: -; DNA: TGTGCCACCAGTGATCCCGGGACAGGGGGACCCACTGAAGCTTTCTTT; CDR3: CATSDPGTGGPTEAFF
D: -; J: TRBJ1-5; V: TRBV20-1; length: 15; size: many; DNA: TGCAGTGCTAGAGATCCAGGCTTTGTGGATCAGCCCCAGCATTTT; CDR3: CSARDPGFVDQPQHF
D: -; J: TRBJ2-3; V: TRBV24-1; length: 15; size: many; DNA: TGTGCCACCAGCCACGACTACACGGGCACAGATACGCAGTATTTT; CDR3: CATSHDYTGTDTQYF
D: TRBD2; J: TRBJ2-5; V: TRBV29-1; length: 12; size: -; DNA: TGCAGCGTTGGAAGAGCGGGGGAGACCCAGTACTTC; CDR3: CSVGRAGETQYF
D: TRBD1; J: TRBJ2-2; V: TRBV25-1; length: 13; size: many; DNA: TGTGCCAGCAGCGGACAGGGAACCGGGGAGCTGTTTTTT; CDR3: CASSGQGTGELFF
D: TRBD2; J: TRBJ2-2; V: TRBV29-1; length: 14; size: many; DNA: TGCAGCGTTCGTCGGGGGGCGAACACCGGGGAGCTGTTTTTT; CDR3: CSVRRGANTGELFF
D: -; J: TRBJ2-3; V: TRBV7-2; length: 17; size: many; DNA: TGTGCCAGCAGCTTAAGGGTAGACCCACTGACTACAGATACGCAGTATTTT; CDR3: CASSLRVDPLTTDTQYF
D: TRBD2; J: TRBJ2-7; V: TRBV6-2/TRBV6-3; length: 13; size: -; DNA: TGTGCCAGCAGGGGCCTAGCGGGAGAACTGCAGTACTTC; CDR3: CASRGLAGELQYF
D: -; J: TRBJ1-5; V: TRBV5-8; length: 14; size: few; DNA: TGTGCCAGCAGCTTGGAAGGGTGGGATCAGCCCCAGCATTTT; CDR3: CASSLEGWDQPQHF
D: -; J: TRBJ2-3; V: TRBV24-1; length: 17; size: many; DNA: TGTGCCACCAGTGGATTTGCCTACGGACTCAACACAGATACGCAGTATTTT; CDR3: CATSGFAYGLNTDTQYF
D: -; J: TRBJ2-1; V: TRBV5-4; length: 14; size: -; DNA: TGTGCCAGCAGCTTGCACAGCTCCTACAATGAGCAGTTCTTC; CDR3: CASSLHSSYNEQFF
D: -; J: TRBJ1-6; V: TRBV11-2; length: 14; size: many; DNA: TGTGCCAGCAGCTTAGACACCCCTGCTTCACCCCTCCACTTT; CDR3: CASSLDTPASPLHF
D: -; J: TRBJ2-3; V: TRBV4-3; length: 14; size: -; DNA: TGCGCCAGCAGCCAAGAGCCCACGGGCGATACGCAGTATTTT; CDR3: CASSQEPTGDTQYF
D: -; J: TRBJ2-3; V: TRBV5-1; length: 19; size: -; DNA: TGCGCCAGCAGCTTGGAATTGTCCCATAACATGAGGTTAGGAGATACGCAGTATTTT; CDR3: CASSLELSHNMRLGDTQYF
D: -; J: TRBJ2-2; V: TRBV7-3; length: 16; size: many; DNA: TGTGCCAGCAGCCTCTTAGATCGCGAATGGAGCGGGGAGCTGTTTTTT; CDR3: CASSLLDREWSGELFF
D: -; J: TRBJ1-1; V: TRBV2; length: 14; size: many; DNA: TGTGCCAGCAGGGCCCCGACGGGCCACACTGAAGCTTTCTTT; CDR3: CASRAPTGHTEAFF
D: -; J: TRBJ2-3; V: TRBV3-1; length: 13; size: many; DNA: TGTGCCAGCAGCCAAGAAGGGAAGGGTACGCAGTATTTT; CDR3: CASSQEGKGTQYF
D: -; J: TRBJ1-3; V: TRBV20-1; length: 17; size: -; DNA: TGCAGTGCTAGAGACCCTACCGGGGTCGTCTCTGGAAACACCATATATTTT; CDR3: CSARDPTGVVSGNTIYF
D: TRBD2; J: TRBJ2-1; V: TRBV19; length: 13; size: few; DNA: TGTGCCAGCAACAACGCGGGAGTGAATGAGCAGTTCTTC; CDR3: CASNNAGVNEQFF
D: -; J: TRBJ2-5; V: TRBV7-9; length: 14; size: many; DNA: TGTGCCAGCAGCTTAAGACAGACCCAAGAGACCCAGTACTTC; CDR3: CASSLRQTQETQYF
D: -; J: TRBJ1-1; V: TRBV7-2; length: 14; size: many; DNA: TGTGCCAGCAGCTCAATCCCCGGGGTGGCTGAAGCTTTCTTT; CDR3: CASSSIPGVAEAFF
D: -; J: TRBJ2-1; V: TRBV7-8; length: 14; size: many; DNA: TGTGCCAGCAGCTCAGGACCCTCCTACAATGAGCAGTTCTTC; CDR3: CASSSGPSYNEQFF
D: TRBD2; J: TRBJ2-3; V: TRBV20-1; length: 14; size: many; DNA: TGCAGTGCTCGGGCTAGCGGAGGCACAGATACGCAGTATTTT; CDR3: CSARASGGTDTQYF
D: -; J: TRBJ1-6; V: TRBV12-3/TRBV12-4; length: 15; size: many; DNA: TGTGCCAGCAGCCCCGTCTCGGGACGAGGATCACCCCTCCACTTT; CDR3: CASSPVSGRGSPLHF
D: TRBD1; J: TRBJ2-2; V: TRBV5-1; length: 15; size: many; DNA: TGCGCCAGCAGCTCGGGACAGTTAGCCACCGGGGAGCTGTTTTTT; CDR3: CASSSGQLATGELFF
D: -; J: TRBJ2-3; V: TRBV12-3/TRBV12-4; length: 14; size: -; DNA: TGTGCCGTCAGAGGGACGGCTAGGGGAGATACGCAGTATTTT; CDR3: CAVRGTARGDTQYF
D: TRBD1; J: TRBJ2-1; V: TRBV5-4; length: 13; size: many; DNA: TGTGCCACCTCCAGGACAGGATACAATGAGCAGTTCTTC; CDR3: CATSRTGYNEQFF
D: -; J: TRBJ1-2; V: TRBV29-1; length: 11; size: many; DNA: TGCAGCCTGGGTGATGACTATGGCTACACCTTC; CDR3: CSLGDDYGYTF
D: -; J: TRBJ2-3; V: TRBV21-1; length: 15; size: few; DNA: TGTGCCAGCAGCTCAAGGGAGGGTTGGACAGATACGCAGTATTTT; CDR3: CASSSREGWTDTQYF
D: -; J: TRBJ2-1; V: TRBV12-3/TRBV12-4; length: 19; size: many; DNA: TGTGCCAGCACTCCCTCGGGGGAACGACTAGAAGGGGCGTACGGTGAGCAGTTCTTC; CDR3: CASTPSGERLEGAYGEQFF
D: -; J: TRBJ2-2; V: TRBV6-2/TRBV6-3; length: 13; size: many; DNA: TGTGCCAGCAGTCCCGACGGGACCGGGGAGCTGTTTTTT; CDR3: CASSPDGTGELFF